The clone carrying this TCR beta chain has just a few counts. Its target is unknown. This entry is derived from a study of identical twins. Findings and limits, study-wide: In beta out-of-frame sequences, the excess sharing between twins was weaker. The study based its conclusions on cross-sectional statistical analysis and did not follow the same donors.

The cDNA had a unique molecular identifier and a template-switch universal primer site. TCRdb re-called the 5' RACE reads through MiXCR, storing one row per CDR3 protein. The table includes about 340,000 distinct CDR3 sequences, roughly 9% detected once. The CDR3 runs to 15 residues. V was trimmed by 2 bases and J by 5 bases, leaving 16 bases between them. Per germline, CDR1 SGHRS and CDR2 YFSETQ. The receptor comes from a woman aged 45-65 years in good health. Sequencing input: naive T cells sorted from blood. This chain uses TRBV5-1 with TRBJ1-1; D call uncertain. CDR3: CASSFPDRERTEAFF. The CDR3, as DNA: TGCGCCAGCAGCTTCCCTGATAGGGAGAGGACTGAAGCTTTCTTT.